The present T cell receptor (beta chain) was sequenced within a study of CD4 T cells in relation to SARS-CoV-2 and coronaviruses (TCRdb year 2021). Looking at the study overall: Across all 12 patients in the convalescent cohort, the median age was approximately 38 years, with a range of 21 to 72 years. Of the 12 convalescent patients, 8 were male and 4 were female, and two of the subjects were Hispanic. Patient-derived lymphoblastoid cell lines were used to map the HLA restriction of shared crossreactive spike epitopes. At the level of individual TCR clonotypes, the study measured memory CD4+ T cell crossreactivity between SARS-CoV-2 spike protein and common cold coronavirus spike proteins. The Adaptive Biotechnologies TCR-sequencing kit was used for samples from a few pre-COVID donors and for the naive versus memory experiments, whereas the other data were Illumina-based. For other donors in the study, expansion assays were sequenced with a different, Illumina-based TCR-beta assay.

DNA from uncultured naive and memory CD4+ T cells underwent immunoSEQ TCR-beta sequencing at deep resolution. In the authors' own workflow: During preprocessing, nonproductive sequences were discarded, as were any CDR3s that did not begin with C, did not end with F or W, or were shorter than 7 amino acids. Cultured and uncultured naive and memory CD4+ repertoires were searched for CDR3s previously identified as spike- and CEF-reactive. CDR3 homology was quantified as pairwise Levenshtein distance, calculated with the stringdist R package after three terminal residues were trimmed from each end. TCRdb stores this immuneACCESS table with in-frame sequences only. Part of the clones is absent; in the studies checked, under half of the shortfall reflects unresolved V genes, and no reason is known for the rest. The V and J calls and the clone size are those of that table, but D and trimming were determined from the DNA. The sample table shows 30,000 to 45,000 clones, and 70% to 90% are seen once. The ten largest clones represent 9% to 9.5% of the sample.

There are 15 amino acids in the CDR3, from cysteine to phenylalanine inclusive. The entry retains the CDR3 DNA only, 45 bases that are in frame from base 1. The germline V gene encodes CDR1 SSHAT and CDR2 FNYEAQ (reference sequence). Comments on this clone: It lacks a known antigen. Germline and junction disagree at one end, which may indicate a read error.

Paper-wide results and their limitations: In around two thirds of donors, memory CD4+ clonotypes turned up that crossrecognized SARS-CoV-2 and at least one common cold coronavirus spike. Sequencing naive versus memory cells indicated that the assay picks up memory recall responses, not primary responses primed during culture. Compared with monoreactive clones, crossreactive clones had significantly weaker SARS-CoV-2-driven expansion, a result consistent with antigenic imprinting. No donor contributed both pre-pandemic and post-infection samples, which limited tracing the source of pre-existing responses. Crossreactivity analysis was centred on spike protein, so crossreactivity against other viral proteins was not assessed. Small numbers of patients and of tested TCRs were a limitation of the study.

Naive and memory CD4+ T cells were separated from cryopreserved PBMCs through CD4 enrichment, which was followed by EasySep naive CD4+ T cell enrichment. Ficoll-Paque PLUS gradient centrifugation was used to isolate PBMCs from leukapheresis product or whole blood. PBMCs were either cryopreserved at -140 degrees C or used fresh in the expansion assay. The QIAamp Micro DNA Kit was used to extract genomic DNA from the CD4+ T cells. Sequenced: memory CD4+ T cells from PBMCs. Sample cell subset or site, as interpreted from the label and publication: memory (non-naive) CD4+ T cells. This chain is built from TRBV7-7 and TRBJ2-2, with 7 bases matching TRBD1. The receptor comes from an adult with COVID-19. The sequenced DNA: TGTGCTAGCAGCATGGACAGGACGAACACCGGGGAGCTGTTTTTT. The translation is CASSMDRTNTGELFF.